Listed below are T cell receptor beta chains from one sample, sequenced in a study of blood T cells in healthy people across ages. TCRdb independently ran MiXCR on the 5' RACE reads; one entry per CDR3 protein. The data show 1.4 million or so distinct CDR3 sequences, approximately 42% seen once. Sequencing was carried out using blood. These receptors were taken from a young woman in good health. The CDR3 runs from the conserved cysteine through the conserved F or W. A D gene is named only where the DNA matches it firmly. Size is omitted from some rows. Given values are once, few, many or a class for expanded clones.

NA TRBJ1-5 NA TRBV6-2/TRBV6-3 TGTGCCAGCAGTTATGTGGGACCTAATCAGCCCCAGCATTTT CASSYVGPNQPQHF
NA TRBJ2-2 TRBD2 TRBV3-1 TGTGCCAGCAGCCAAGTGGCGGAATGGACTAGCGGCTACACCGGGGAGCTGTTTTTT CASSQVAEWTSGYTGELFF
NA TRBJ2-3 NA TRBV11-2 TGTGCCAGCACCCATGGGGGAACCACCACAGATACGCAGTATTTT CASTHGGTTTDTQYF
NA TRBJ1-2 NA TRBV5-1 TGCGCCAGCGCAGACGGTCTGACTGGCTACACCTTC CASADGLTGYTF
NA TRBJ2-7 TRBD2 TRBV5-6 TGTGCCAGCAGCTTGGAGTCTAGCGGGGGTTACGAGCAGTACTTC CASSLESSGGYEQYF
few TRBJ2-7 NA TRBV11-1 TGTGCCAGCAGCTCGAAGGGGACAATTCGCGAGCAGTACTTC CASSSKGTIREQYF
NA TRBJ2-3 TRBD2 TRBV6-5 TGTGCCAGCAGTTACGGGCCTAGCGGGGCCCTCACAGATACGCAGTATTTT CASSYGPSGALTDTQYF
few TRBJ2-3 TRBD2 TRBV29-1 TGCAGCGTTGGGGCTAGCGGGAGTAGCACAGATACGCAGTATTTT CSVGASGSSTDTQYF
NA TRBJ2-7 NA TRBV20-1 TGCAGTGCCACGGAGGAAACCTACGAGCAGTACTTC CSATEETYEQYF
NA TRBJ1-4 NA TRBV25-1 TGTGCCAGCAGTGAGGAACAGGGACGAAAACTGTTTTTT CASSEEQGRKLFF
NA TRBJ2-1 NA TRBV5-1 TGCGCCAGCAGCCGTTTTAGATACAATGAGCAGTTCTTC CASSRFRYNEQFF
NA TRBJ2-1 TRBD2 TRBV29-1 TGCAGCGTCCGGTTACTAGCGGGAGGGCTTGAGCAGTTCTTC CSVRLLAGGLEQFF
few TRBJ2-2 TRBD2 TRBV20-1 TGCAGTGCTGCCCTTAGCGGGAGGACCGGGGAGCTGTTTTTT CSAALSGRTGELFF
NA TRBJ1-1 TRBD1 TRBV12-3/TRBV12-4 TGTGCCAGCAGTTTAGCGGGACAGGGGGCTCTGGCTTTCTTT CASSLAGQGALAFF
NA TRBJ2-5 NA TRBV12-3/TRBV12-4 TGTGCCAGCAGGACGCAACAAGAGACCCAGTACTTC CASRTQQETQYF
NA TRBJ1-2 NA TRBV29-1 TGCAGCGTTGAAGCGGGGGTAGACTATGGCTACACCTTC CSVEAGVDYGYTF
NA TRBJ1-2 TRBD1 TRBV20-1 TGCAGTGCTGGCTTGGACAGGTTTATAACCTCCTCCTACACCTTC CSAGLDRFITSSYTF
NA TRBJ2-3 TRBD2 TRBV9 TGTGCCAGCAGTACCTCCACTAGCGGGCGCACAGATACGCAGTATTTT CASSTSTSGRTDTQYF
NA TRBJ2-2 NA TRBV11-2 TGTGCCAGCAGCTTACTAGGCCAAACCGGGGAGCTGTTTTTT CASSLLGQTGELFF
NA TRBJ2-1 TRBD1 TRBV5-1 TGCGCCAGCGCCGGGACAGTCAACGCCAATGAGCAGTTCTTC CASAGTVNANEQFF
few TRBJ2-7 NA TRBV30 TGTGCCTGGGACAGTCTATACGAGCAGTACTTC CAWDSLYEQYF
NA TRBJ2-2 NA TRBV7-2 TGTGCCAGCAAATCGCGGGCCGGGGAGCTGTTTTTT CASKSRAGELFF
NA TRBJ1-2 NA TRBV20-1 TGCAGTGCTAGAGAGTGGGGTCTCGGGGTTAACTATGGCTACACCTTC CSAREWGLGVNYGYTF
NA TRBJ2-3 TRBD1 TRBV27 TGTGCCAGCAGTTTACAGGGGGCATGGGCAGATACGCAGTATTTT CASSLQGAWADTQYF
NA TRBJ2-1 NA TRBV24-1 TGTGCCACCAGTGATTTTGCACAGGTTAATGAGCAGTTCTTC CATSDFAQVNEQFF
NA TRBJ2-5 TRBD2 TRBV6-1 TGTGCCAGCAGTGATCGGACTAGCGGGAGATTCGGGACCCAGTACTTC CASSDRTSGRFGTQYF
few TRBJ1-1 NA TRBV10-3 TGTGCCATCAGTGAGTCGGTTGTGGGAGTGGGGAACACTGAAGCTTTCTTT CAISESVVGVGNTEAFF
NA TRBJ2-2 NA TRBV11-3 TGTGCCAGCAGTAAAACAGGGCTGCACACCGGGGAGCTGTTTTTT CASSKTGLHTGELFF
few TRBJ1-2 NA TRBV11-2 TGTGCCAGCAGCTTAGGGACAGCTCGGGGCTACACCTTC CASSLGTARGYTF
NA TRBJ1-2 NA TRBV25-1 TGTGCCAGCAGTGACAGTCTTTTCTATGGCTACACCTTC CASSDSLFYGYTF
NA TRBJ2-1 TRBD2 TRBV9 TGTGCCAGCAGGCGTCCCGTAGCGGGGGTTGTAAGATATGAGCAGTTCTTC CASRRPVAGVVRYEQFF
few TRBJ2-1 TRBD2 TRBV3-1 TGTGCCAGCAGCCTCGGACTAGCGGGGCCCCGCTCCTACAATGAGCAGTTCTTC CASSLGLAGPRSYNEQFF
few TRBJ1-1 TRBD1 TRBV29-1 TGCAGCGGGGGGCCCCTGACAGGGGCTGAAGCTTTCTTT CSGGPLTGAEAFF
NA TRBJ2-7 TRBD1 TRBV30 TGTGCCTGGCAAGGGACAGGGGTACGCTACGAGCAGTACTTC CAWQGTGVRYEQYF
NA TRBJ2-1 NA TRBV7-2 TGTGCCAGCAGCTTAGCTCCGGGGGCCCCCTACAATGAGCAGTTCTTC CASSLAPGAPYNEQFF
few TRBJ2-1 NA TRBV9 TGTGCCAGCAGCGTGGGCGGCCATCCTTGGAGCAATGAGCAGTTCTTC CASSVGGHPWSNEQFF
few TRBJ1-2 NA TRBV28 TGTGCCAGCAGTGGTCCCCTTGCAGGGCTCGACTATGGCTACACCTTC CASSGPLAGLDYGYTF
NA TRBJ1-1 NA TRBV7-9 TGTGCCAGCAGCTTTGCAGGGACGGTTGAAGCTTTCTTT CASSFAGTVEAFF
NA TRBJ2-1 TRBD2 TRBV7-3 TGTGCCAGCAGCCCCGGACGAGCGGGAGCTCGTGAGCAGTTCTTC CASSPGRAGAREQFF
few TRBJ2-3 NA TRBV4-1 TGCGCCAGCAGCCCTCGCCCGGGCAGGACTAGCACAGATACGCAGTATTTT CASSPRPGRTSTDTQYF
NA TRBJ2-7 NA TRBV4-3 TGCGCCAACAGCCCTTCGGCCACTGTGCGCTACGAGCAGTACTTC CANSPSATVRYEQYF
NA TRBJ1-1 TRBD1 TRBV29-1 TGCAGCGTTGACAGGGGGGGATCGAACACTGAAGCTTTCTTT CSVDRGGSNTEAFF
NA TRBJ2-3 TRBD2 TRBV20-1 TGCAGTGCTAGAGATCCGAGGACTAGCGGGGGGGCAGATACGCAGTATTTT CSARDPRTSGGADTQYF
few TRBJ1-1 NA TRBV28 TGTGCCAGCAGTTTAAATCGAGGAGCTTTCTTT CASSLNRGAFF
many TRBJ2-7 NA TRBV4-3 TGCGCCAGCAGCCGTGGACAGTCCTACGAGCAGTACTTC CASSRGQSYEQYF
NA TRBJ1-2 TRBD1 TRBV2 TGTGCCAGCAGCGGGGACAGGGCCTACTATGGCTACACCTTC CASSGDRAYYGYTF
NA TRBJ1-2 TRBD1 TRBV4-3 TGCGCCAGCAGCCAAGATCGTGGACAGGGGGCCGTCTATGGCTACACCTTC CASSQDRGQGAVYGYTF
few TRBJ2-7 NA TRBV6-5 TGTGCCAGCAGTTACAGTGGGCTGAGCTCCTACGAGCAGTACTTC CASSYSGLSSYEQYF
NA TRBJ1-2 NA TRBV10-3 TGTGCCATCAGCTCAGGGGTGTGGGGCTATGGCTACACCTTC CAISSGVWGYGYTF
NA TRBJ2-7 NA TRBV7-2 TGTGCCAGCAGCTTAGCCAGGGTGGACGAGCAGTACTTC CASSLARVDEQYF
many TRBJ2-1 NA TRBV12-3/TRBV12-4 TGTGCCAGCAGTTTTCGTGAGCAGTTCTTC CASSFREQFF
few TRBJ1-6 NA TRBV10-3 TGTGCCATCAGACAGGGAGATTCACCCCTCCACTTT CAIRQGDSPLHF
few TRBJ2-7 TRBD2 TRBV30 TGTGCCTGGAGCGCCGGGACTAGACACTACGAGCAGTACTTC CAWSAGTRHYEQYF